This entry describes one T cell receptor beta chain. This clone was seen repeatedly, ten times or more. No antigen is known for it. No much larger clone exists at a distance of one base, and base qualities are not known. The data were taken from a study of metastatic and nonmetastatic thyroid tumors (dated by TCRdb to the early 2020s). Regarding the study in general: Repertoires were compared across peripheral blood and tumor or nodule tissue samples from malignant and benign thyroid patients.

For CDR1 and CDR2, the germline V gene (reference sequence) lists SGHAT and FQDESV. V is trimmed back by 2 bases and J by 2 bases, and the junction contains 9 bases that no gene match accounts for. The CDR3 runs 17 amino acids, cysteine and phenylalanine included. Of all the DNA, just the CDR3 is kept, 51 bases in frame from base 1. What the work shows at the level of the full study, not this receptor alone: In both blood and tumor samples, TCR beta diversity was reported to be significantly higher in malignant tumors than in benign nodules.

The library was produced with PCR. Sequencing was carried out with an Illumina HiSeq 4000. High-throughput sequencing was used to profile the TCR beta-chain CDR3 region of every patient. The authors' analysis ran thus. A classifier to discriminate distant-metastatic papillary thyroid cancer patients was built from CDR3 differences across clinicopathological groups. To measure repertoire diversity the researchers used the Shannon index, while the Morisita-Horn index served to gauge how similar the tumor and blood repertoires were. The raw public reads went through TCRdb reprocessing: fastp at Q25, MiXCR clone calling, in-frame beta chains kept. Here the V and J calls rest on TCRdb's processing, not on the authors' analysis. The sample table contains 20,000 to 30,000 clones; only one count was recorded for under 30% of them. The ten top clones hold 9.5% to 15% of the sample. No patient had received any treatment before thyroid surgery. Using T-cell receptor beta sequencing, the researchers looked back retrospectively at clinical samples from patients, gathered between about 2011 and 2019.

This TCR derives from a male donor with papillary thyroid cancer or a benign thyroid nodule (not recorded which). Some clones in this sample may be carry-over from other donors' samples. Material: tumor tissue. The receptor chain draws on TRBV11-1 and TRBJ1-1, with 9 central nucleotides matching TRBD1. The CDR3 reads CASSLYGTGGRNTEAFF. The DNA sequence reads TGTGCCAGCAGCTTATATGGCACAGGGGGCCGCAACACTGAAGCTTTCTTT.